This TCR beta chain derives from a study of OX40 agonist ivuxolimab in advanced cancers. Study in general: Ivuxolimab was delivered to patients intravenously every 2 weeks at doses spanning 0.01 to 10 mg/kg. Melanoma, hepatocellular carcinoma, head and neck or renal cell cancer occurred in dose-escalation patients.

Assay: immunoSEQ multiplex PCR; the TCRdb copy retains only in-frame clones and omits some. The sample gives approximately 120,000 clones, just under 95% of which show up once; around 0.81% is in the top ten. Germline V gene lookup returns CDR1 SGHTA and CDR2 FQGNSA. Trimming stripped 3 bases from V and 5 bases from J, with 10 bases between. This CDR3 has 13 amino acids. Sample: CD4+ or CD8+ T cells sorted from blood, taken in a trial of the OX40 agonist ivuxolimab. This TCR was sampled from an adult with an advanced solid tumor such as melanoma, head and neck, liver or kidney cancer. This chain links TRBV7-2 with TRBJ2-5, with a weak D call TRBD2 (6 bases). The CDR3 here is CASSFGGTETQYF. The CDR3 nucleotides read TGTGCCAGCAGCTTTGGAGGGACGGAGACCCAGTACTTC.